Reported below is one T cell receptor beta chain. The antigen it binds to is not known. No quality values exist for individual bases; no much larger clone is one base distant. The sequencer listed for this sample is Illumina NovaSeq 6000. Using 5'RACE with constant-segment primers, TCRalpha and TCRbeta cDNA libraries were constructed, with sample barcodes and unique molecular identifiers added in the process. Trizol reagent was used to extract RNA from every sample. Libraries were amplified in two PCR steps, with a second sample barcode and Illumina TruSeq adapters added in the second step. The libraries were sequenced on an Illumina NovaSeq using 2 x 150 bp paired-end reads. The source study handled its data this way. With migec v1.2.7, reads were demultiplexed and then collapsed into UMI-guided consensus sequences. Using mixcr v2.1.11, the UMI consensuses were aligned to TRA and TRB V and J templates and assembled into clonotypes. A clonotype was counted as expanded or contracted only if both edgeR and NoisET called the change significant, with noise models trained on biological replicates. For edgeR calls, a false discovery rate-adjusted p below 0.01 and a log2 fold-change threshold of 1 were applied. As an exploratory analysis of dynamics, PCA with hierarchical clustering was applied to max-normalized trajectories of the 1000 most abundant clonotypes. The CD4 or CD8 phenotype of responding clones was assigned using the separately sequenced CD4+ and CD8+ repertoires. TCRdb passed the public sequencing reads through fastp at Q25 and MiXCR, retaining productive beta sequences. Rows with one shared CDR3 protein collapse into an entry with the most common genes and DNA. Clone size and V and J calls follow TCRdb, not the original study. The table for this sample lists approximately 260,000 distinct CDR3 sequences; roughly a sixth of them were counted only once. In total, the top ten clones hold 20% to 25% of the sample.

Measured from the cysteine to the phenylalanine, the CDR3 is 22 residues long. Just CDR3 DNA is preserved here, 66 bases in frame from base 1. PBMCs were isolated by Ficoll-Paque density gradient centrifugation. This sample stems from a study of T-cell memory formation after mild COVID-19 (dated by TCRdb to the early 2020s). With regard to the full study: TCR sequence clusters from the two donors were largely donor specific. Two young, previously healthy adult volunteers made up the cohort, one male and one female. In a couple of donors, T-cell clones that expanded and contracted after mild COVID-19 were tracked by sequencing TCRalpha and TCRbeta repertoires over time.

Results the study describes overall, beyond this receptor: Contracting CD4+ clones were located mainly in the CM and EM memory subsets, whereas CD8+ clones were found to be enriched in EMRA. SARS-CoV-2 specificity was not confirmed for the second-wave clones peaking on day 37. Clones that contracted from day 15 to 85 showed balanced CD4/CD8 phenotypes, whereas a second wave of clones that expanded from day 15 to 37 leaned towards CD4+. Only two mild cases were covered by the study, and larger cohorts that include severe cases with pre-infection samples were considered necessary. Some responding clones were detected in pre-infection memory, which suggested that pre-existing cross-reactive memory T cells had joined the SARS-CoV-2 response.

Sequenced: PBMCs or a T cell subset sorted from them (not recorded which). The sequence is built from TRBV21-1 and TRBJ1-4; the table's D call of TRBD1 was not tested on the DNA. TRBV21-1 is noted as a pseudogene. The sequence was obtained from a man aged 18 to 29 who had mild COVID-19 (a few samples of this study predate the infection). The sample titles of this study are shuffled in the database, so cell type and time point are left out; the donor was told from shared clones. DNA sequence: TGTGCCAGCAGCAAAGGGAATCGAGGCCCCGTGACAGGAAACCTCGGGGGTGAAAAACTGTTTTTT. This codes for CASSKGNRGPVTGNLGGEKLFF.